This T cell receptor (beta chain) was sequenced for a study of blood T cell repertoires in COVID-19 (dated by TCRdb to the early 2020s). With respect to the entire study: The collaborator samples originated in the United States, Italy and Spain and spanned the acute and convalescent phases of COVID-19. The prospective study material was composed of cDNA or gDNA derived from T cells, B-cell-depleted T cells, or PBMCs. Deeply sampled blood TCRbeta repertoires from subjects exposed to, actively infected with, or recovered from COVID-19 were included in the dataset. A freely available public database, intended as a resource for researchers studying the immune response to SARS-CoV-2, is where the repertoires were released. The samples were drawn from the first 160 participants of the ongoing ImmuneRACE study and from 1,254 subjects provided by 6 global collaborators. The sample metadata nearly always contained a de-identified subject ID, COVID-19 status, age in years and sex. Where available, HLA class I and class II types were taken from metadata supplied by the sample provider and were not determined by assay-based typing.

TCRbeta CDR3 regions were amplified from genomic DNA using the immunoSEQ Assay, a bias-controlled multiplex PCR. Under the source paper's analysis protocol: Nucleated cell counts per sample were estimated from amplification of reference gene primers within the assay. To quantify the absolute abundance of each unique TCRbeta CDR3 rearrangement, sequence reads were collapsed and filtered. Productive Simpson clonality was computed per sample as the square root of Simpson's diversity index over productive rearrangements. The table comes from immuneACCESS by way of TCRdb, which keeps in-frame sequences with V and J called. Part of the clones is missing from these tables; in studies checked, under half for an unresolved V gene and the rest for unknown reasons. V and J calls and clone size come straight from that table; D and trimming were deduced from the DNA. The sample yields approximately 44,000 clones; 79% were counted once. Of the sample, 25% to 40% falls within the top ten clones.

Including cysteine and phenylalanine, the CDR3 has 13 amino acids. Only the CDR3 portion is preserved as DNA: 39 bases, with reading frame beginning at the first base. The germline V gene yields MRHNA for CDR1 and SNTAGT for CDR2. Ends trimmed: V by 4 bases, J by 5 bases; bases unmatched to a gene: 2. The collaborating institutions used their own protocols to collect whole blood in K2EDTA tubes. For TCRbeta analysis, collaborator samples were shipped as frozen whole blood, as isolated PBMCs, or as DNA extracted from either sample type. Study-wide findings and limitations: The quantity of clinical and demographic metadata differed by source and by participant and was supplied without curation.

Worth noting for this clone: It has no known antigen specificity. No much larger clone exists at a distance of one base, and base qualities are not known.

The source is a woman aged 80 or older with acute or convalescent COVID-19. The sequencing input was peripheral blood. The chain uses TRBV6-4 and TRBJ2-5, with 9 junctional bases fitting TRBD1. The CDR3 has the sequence CASSVGQGETQYF. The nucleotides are TGTGCCAGCAGTGTCGGACAGGGGGAGACCCAGTACTTC.